The 9 T cell receptor beta chains presented below share a single source sample, sequenced in a study of blood T cells in healthy people across ages. Then a second PCR, running roughly 6 to 11 cycles, was carried out with a sample-barcoded 5' primer and a J-beta primer mix. A single record per CDR3 protein comes from TCRdb applying MiXCR to the 5' RACE reads. This sample has around 1.5 million distinct CDR3 sequences, with about 43% found just once. The specimen sequenced was blood. Receptor source: a woman aged 18-35 years in good health.

This clonotype has a handful of counts. The rearrangement joins TRBV5-1 to TRBJ2-7; tentative D call: TRBD1 (6 bases). Deletions cut 4 bases from V and 6 bases from J, with 17 bases between. Germline values: CDR1 SGHRS, CDR2 YFSETQ. The CDR3 length is 14 residues. CDR3 loop: CASSLNTGTSEQYF. The CDR3, as DNA: TGCGCCAGCAGCCTAAATACAGGGACCTCCGAGCAGTACTTC.

V usage is TRBV2 and J usage is TRBJ1-6; D perhaps matches TRBD1 (6 bases). The CDR3 is 13 amino acids. CDR1 is SNHLY and CDR2 is FYNNEI in the germline V gene. Trimming stripped 7 bases from V and 7 bases from J, with 11 bases between. The CDR3 coding sequence is TGTGCCAGCAACAGGGCTGGGAATTCACCCCTCCACTTT. Translating gives CASNRAGNSPLHF.

About this clonotype: The junction departs from germline at one end; a sequencing error may be responsible. This chain links TRBV5-1 with TRBJ2-5, with 9 positions matching TRBD1. TRBJ2-4 matches the DNA end more closely, so the J call is doubtful. CDR1 is SGHRS, CDR2 YFSETQ, per germline. The CDR3 loop spans 16 amino acids. The CDR3 region has the DNA TGCGCCCGCAGCTTGGCCATAGGGGACAGGGAAAACATTCAGTACTTC. It codes for CARSLAIGDRENIQYF.

The J gene is TRBJ1-1, the V gene TRBV5-1, with TRBD1 identical over 9 bases. With V trimmed by 4 bases and J by 2 bases, 9 bases remained unmatched. Germline V gives CDR1 SGHRS, CDR2 YFSETQ. The CDR3 totals 16 residues. Here the CDR3 reads CASSTALGQGNTEAFF. DNA for the CDR3: TGCGCCAGCAGCACGGCTTTGGGACAGGGAAACACTGAAGCTTTCTTT. The variable domain in full, with the rest retrieved from reference TRBV5-1 and TRBJ1-1, is KAGVTQTPRYLIKTRGQQVTLSCSPISGHRSVSWYQQTPGQGLQFLFEYFSETQRNKGNFPGRFSGRQFSNSRSEMNVSTLELGDSALYLCASSTALGQGNTEAFFGQGTRLTVV.

V usage is TRBV5-1 and J usage is TRBJ2-7; 11 nucleotides agree with TRBD1. J was trimmed by 2 bases and V by 0 bases; bases with no gene match: 1. This CDR3 is 15 amino acids long. From germline, CDR1 is SGHRS and CDR2 YFSETQ. The DNA for the CDR3 is TGCGCCAGCAGCTTGGGGGACAGGGGGACCTACGAGCAGTACTTC. Translation gives CASSLGDRGTYEQYF.

This clonotype has at least ten counts. The CDR3 reads CSAARGDQPQHF. The CDR3 DNA follows: TGCAGTGCTGCAAGAGGTGATCAGCCCCAGCATTTT. The genes are TRBV20-1 and TRBJ1-5; no reliable D call. Trimming removed 5 bases at V and 5 bases at J, with 10 bases between. The germline V gene encodes CDR1 DFQATT and CDR2 SNEGSKA (reference sequence). This CDR3 comprises 12 residues.

In its sample, this clonotype was seen once. This chain connects TRBV5-1 to TRBJ2-3; no reliable D call. Germline CDR1 and CDR2: SGHRS and YFSETQ. This CDR3 is 17 amino acids long. The ends were cut back, 0 bases at V and 4 bases at J, with 18 bases in the middle. CDR3 region: CASSLAISRLGPDTQYF. The CDR3 DNA reads as TGCGCCAGCAGCTTGGCTATTTCCAGACTGGGCCCAGATACGCAGTATTTT.

This clonotype came up many times. The chain couples TRBV7-2 to TRBJ1-2; 9 bases are a match to TRBD1. V gave up 6 bases and J gave up 2 bases; unmatched junction bases: 7. Germline V gene data show CDR1 as SGHTA and CDR2 as FQGNSA. CDR3 size: 15 residues. The chain's CDR3 is CASSTGQGINYGYTF. The CDR3 DNA follows: TGTGCCAGCAGTACCGGACAGGGGATAAACTATGGCTACACCTTC.

J is TRBJ2-5 and V is TRBV27, with D maybe TRBD2 (6 bases). TRBJ2-1 matches the DNA end more closely, so the J call is doubtful. The CDR3 is 17 residues long. Germline V gene lookup returns CDR1 MNHEY and CDR2 SMNVEV (reference sequence). The CDR3 sequence is CASSLTRGMFRLETQFF. The CDR3 DNA is TGTGCCAGCAGTTTAACCCGGGGGATGTTTAGGTTAGAGACCCAGTTCTTC.